This TCR beta chain stems from a study of T-cell memory formation after mild COVID-19. Each CDR3 protein is one row after TCRdb ran MiXCR on the 5' RACE reads. The repertoire includes around 29,000 distinct CDR3 sequences, about 16% of them detected once, and about 1.4% sits in the top ten. There are 14 residues in the CDR3. V was trimmed by 6 bases and J by 2 bases, leaving 15 bases between them. Germline CDR1 is SQVTM and CDR2 is ANQGSEA. The study's findings and limits: Clones that got smaller from day 15 to 85 had even CD4/CD8, while clones growing later tipped toward CD4+.

This clonotype is labeled as medium-sized (0.01 to 0.1%). Its antigen is still unknown. The clonotype was recovered from an adult who had mild COVID-19 (a few samples of this study predate the infection). Cell type and time point are not known. The specimen sequenced was PBMCs or a T cell subset sorted from them (not recorded which). The chain couples TRBV29-1 to TRBJ2-3; a weak D match, TRBD1 (6 bases). CDR3 nucleotide sequence: TGCAGCGTAGTACAGGGAGCCGTCACAGATACGCAGTATTTT. Its protein is CSVVQGAVTDTQYF.